Listed below are T cell receptor beta chains from one sample, sequenced in a study of blood T cell repertoires in COVID-19. Profiling relied on immunoSEQ multiplex PCR, and the TCRdb table lists in-frame clones only, not all of them. The sample holds about 97,000 clones, about 72% seen once. The specimen was peripheral blood. Receptors originate from a man aged 55 to 70 with active or convalescent COVID-19. Each CDR3 is given with its conserved first and last residue. Each record gives: clone size, J gene, V gene, D gene, CDR3 DNA, CDR3 protein. A D gene is named only where the DNA matches it firmly. Clone size, where shown, is once, few, many, or a class for clones that have expanded.

>NA|TRBJ2-7|TRBV6-6|NA
TGTGCCAGCACCTATAGGGGTCTCGCTAGCGACGAGCAGTACTTC
CASTYRGLASDEQYF
>NA|TRBJ2-5|TRBV7-9|TRBD1
TGTGCCAGCAGCTACACAGGGGGCAGAGAGACCCAGTACTTC
CASSYTGGRETQYF
>few|TRBJ1-5|TRBV18|NA
TGTGCCAGCTCGCAGGATTCAGACAACCAGAAGCATTTT
CASSQDSDNQKHF
>NA|TRBJ2-7|TRBV7-8|TRBD2
TGTGCCAGCAGCTTTAGCCCCGGGATAGCGGGAGGGTACGAGCAGTACTTC
CASSFSPGIAGGYEQYF
>NA|TRBJ2-3|TRBV5-6|TRBD2
TGTGCCAGCAGCCCTAGACTTAGCGGGAGATCTGATACGCAGTATTTT
CASSPRLSGRSDTQYF
>few|TRBJ1-2|TRBV15|NA
TGTGCCACCGCGGCGACGGAAGCTAACTATGGCTACACCTTC
CATAATEANYGYTF
>NA|TRBJ2-2|TRBV5-1|TRBD2
TGCGCCAGCAGCTTGATGCAAAGCGGGGGGGGCGCCGGGGAGCTGTTTTTT
CASSLMQSGGGAGELFF
>NA|TRBJ1-2|TRBV7-9|TRBD1
TGTGCCAGCAGCTTAGCGGCAGGAAGGGGGCTGAGTGGCTACACCTTC
CASSLAAGRGLSGYTF
>NA|TRBJ2-1|TRBV27|NA
TGTGCCAGCAGTTTAGTCCCAGGGAATGAGCAGTTCTTC
CASSLVPGNEQFF
>NA|TRBJ2-1|TRBV9|NA
TGTGCCAGCAGCCCTACGAGCAATGAGCAGTTCTTC
CASSPTSNEQFF
>few|TRBJ1-1|TRBV11-3|NA
TGTGCCAGCAGCCCGCGACAGAGGAACACTGAAGCTTTCTTT
CASSPRQRNTEAFF